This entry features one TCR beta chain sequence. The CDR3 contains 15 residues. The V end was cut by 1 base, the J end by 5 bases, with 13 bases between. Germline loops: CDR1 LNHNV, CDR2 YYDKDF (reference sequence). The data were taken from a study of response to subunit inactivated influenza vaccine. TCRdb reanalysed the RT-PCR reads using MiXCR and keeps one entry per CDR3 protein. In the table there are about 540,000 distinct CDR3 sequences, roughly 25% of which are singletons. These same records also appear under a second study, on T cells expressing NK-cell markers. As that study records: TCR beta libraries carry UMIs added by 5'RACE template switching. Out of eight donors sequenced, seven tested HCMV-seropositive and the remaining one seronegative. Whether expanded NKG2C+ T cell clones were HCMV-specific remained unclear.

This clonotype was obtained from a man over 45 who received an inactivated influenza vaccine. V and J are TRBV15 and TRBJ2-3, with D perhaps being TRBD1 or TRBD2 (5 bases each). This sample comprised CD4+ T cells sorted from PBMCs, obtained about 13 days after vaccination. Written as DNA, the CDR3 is TGTGCCACCAGCAGAGCCGGGACCCCAAGAGATACGCAGTATTTT. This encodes CATSRAGTPRDTQYF.